This T cell receptor (beta chain) was sequenced in a study of T cell changes during pregnancy in multiple sclerosis. The V gene lost 5 bases and the J gene lost 4 bases, with 9 bases spanning the gap. Germline lookup yields CDR1 SNHLY and CDR2 FYNNEI. CDR3 length equals 13 residues. This clone was seen just once. Here immunoSEQ multiplex PCR was the method, and the copy in TCRdb shows in-frame clones only, minus some. This sample yields tens of thousands of clones, of which about 93% are seen a single time; about 0.78% belongs to the top ten. Sequencing used peripheral blood, obtained in the third trimester of pregnancy. This clonotype was sampled from a female donor with multiple sclerosis, enrolled in a pregnancy study. The chain carries TRBV2 and TRBJ1-5; D remains unclear. CDR3 in amino acids: CASSQGYNQPQHF. The CDR3 region has the DNA TGTGCCAGCAGTCAAGGCTATAATCAGCCCCAGCATTTT.